This TCR beta chain was captured by sequencing in a study of T cell responses to AZD1222 COVID-19 vaccine. The CDR3 runs 13 residues. V shed 0 bases and J shed 1 base, with 2 bases lying between them. Germline CDR1 SGHNT, CDR2 YYREEE (reference sequence). In regard to this clone: This sample also contains other DNA sequences that code for the same CDR3.

Assay used: immunoSEQ multiplex PCR; TCRdb lists only in-frame clones, some missing. The profile shows 120,000 to 150,000 clones, 90% to 95% of them singletons. The chain links TRBV5-4 to TRBJ1-5; unclear D gene. The sequenced sample was peripheral blood, obtained on day 0 of AZD1222 vaccination. This TCR was recovered from an adult in good health. The CDR3 sequence is CASSLDSNQPQHF. DNA of the CDR3: TGTGCCAGCAGCTTGGACAGCAATCAGCCCCAGCATTTT. Together with reference TRBV5-4 and TRBJ1-5, the CDR3 gives the full variable domain: ETGVTQSPTHLIKTRGQQVTLRCSSQSGHNTVSWYQQALGQGPQFIFQYYREEENGRGNFPPRFSGLQFPNYSSELNVNALELDDSALYLCASSLDSNQPQHFGDGTRLSIL.